This T cell receptor (beta chain) derives from a study of T cell repertoires in cytomegalovirus infection. Regarding the study as a whole: It was HLA-C-restricted CMV-specific TCR beta clonotypes that dominated the response ex vivo.

TCRdb used MiXCR to reprocess the reads, holding one entry per CDR3 protein. The sample lists roughly 500,000 distinct CDR3 sequences; about 15% were seen once. The table lists this clonotype with many counts. Its antigen is unknown. From germline, CDR1 is SGHTA and CDR2 FQGTGA. V was cut by 2 bases and J by 6 bases, with 7 bases left in between. The length of the CDR3 is 13 residues. This sequence originates from a human donor in good health (CMV status not recorded). Some clones in this sample may be carry-over from other donors' samples. The material sequenced was CD8+ T cells from PBMCs. The rearrangement links TRBV7-3 to TRBJ2-2; D unclear. The CDR3 DNA sequence: TGTGCCAGCAGCTTAGACGGTCCCGGGGAGCTGTTTTTT. Translation gives CASSLDGPGELFF.